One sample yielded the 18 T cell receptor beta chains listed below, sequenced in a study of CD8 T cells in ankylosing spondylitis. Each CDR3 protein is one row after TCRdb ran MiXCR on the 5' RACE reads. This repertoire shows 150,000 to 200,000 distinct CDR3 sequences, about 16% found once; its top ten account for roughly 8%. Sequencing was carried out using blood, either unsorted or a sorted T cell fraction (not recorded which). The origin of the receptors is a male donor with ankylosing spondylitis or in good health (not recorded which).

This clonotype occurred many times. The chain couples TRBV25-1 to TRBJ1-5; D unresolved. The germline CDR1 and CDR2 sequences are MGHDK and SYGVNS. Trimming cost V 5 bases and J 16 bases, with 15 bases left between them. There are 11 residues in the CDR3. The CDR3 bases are TGTGCCAGCAGTTCGGAGGGTTTTTATCATTTT. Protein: CASSSEGFYHF. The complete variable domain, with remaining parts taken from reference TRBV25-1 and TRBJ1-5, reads EADIYQTPRYLVIGTGKKITLECSQTMGHDKMYWYQQDPGMELHLIHYSYGVNSTEKGDLSSESTVSRIRTEHFPLTLESARPSHTSQYLCASSSEGFYHFGDGTRLSIL.

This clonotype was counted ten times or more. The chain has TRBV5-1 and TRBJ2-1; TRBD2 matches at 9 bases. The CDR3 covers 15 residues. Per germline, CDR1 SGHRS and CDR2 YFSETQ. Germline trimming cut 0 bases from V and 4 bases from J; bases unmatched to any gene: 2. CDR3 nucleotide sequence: TGCGCCAGCAGCTTGGCACTAGCGGGTTACAATGAGCAGTTCTTC. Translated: CASSLALAGYNEQFF.

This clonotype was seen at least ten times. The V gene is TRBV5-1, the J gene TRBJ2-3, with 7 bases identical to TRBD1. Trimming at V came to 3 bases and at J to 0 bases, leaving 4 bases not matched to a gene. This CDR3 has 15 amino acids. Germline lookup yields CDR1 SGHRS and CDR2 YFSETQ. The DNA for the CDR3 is TGCGCCAGCAGCTACTGGGACAGCAGCACAGATACGCAGTATTTT. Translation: CASSYWDSSTDTQYF.

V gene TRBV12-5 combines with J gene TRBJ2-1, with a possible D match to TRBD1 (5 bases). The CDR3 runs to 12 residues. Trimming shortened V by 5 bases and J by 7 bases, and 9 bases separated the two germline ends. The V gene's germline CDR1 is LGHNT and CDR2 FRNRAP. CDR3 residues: CASGLRQNEQFF. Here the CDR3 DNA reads TGTGCTAGTGGTCTCCGACAGAATGAGCAGTTCTTC.

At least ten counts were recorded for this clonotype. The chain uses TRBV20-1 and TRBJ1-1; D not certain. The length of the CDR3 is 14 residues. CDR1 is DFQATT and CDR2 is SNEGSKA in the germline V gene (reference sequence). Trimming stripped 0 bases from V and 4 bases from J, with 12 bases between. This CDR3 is CSARDFTGGTEAFF. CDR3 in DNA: TGCAGTGCTAGAGATTTCACCGGTGGCACTGAAGCTTTCTTT.

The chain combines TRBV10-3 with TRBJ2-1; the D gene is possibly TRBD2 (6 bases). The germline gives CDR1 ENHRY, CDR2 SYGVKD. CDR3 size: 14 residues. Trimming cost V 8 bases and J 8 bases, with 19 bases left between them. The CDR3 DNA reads TGTGCCATCCATTCGGGGGTGGCTATAGATGAGCAGTTCTTC. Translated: CAIHSGVAIDEQFF.

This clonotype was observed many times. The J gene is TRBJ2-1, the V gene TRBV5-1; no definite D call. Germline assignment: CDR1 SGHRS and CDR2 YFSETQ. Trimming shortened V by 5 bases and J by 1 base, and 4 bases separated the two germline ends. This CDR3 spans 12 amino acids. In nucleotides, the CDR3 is TGCGCCAGCAGAGTTTCCTACAATGAGCAGTTCTTC. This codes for CASRVSYNEQFF.

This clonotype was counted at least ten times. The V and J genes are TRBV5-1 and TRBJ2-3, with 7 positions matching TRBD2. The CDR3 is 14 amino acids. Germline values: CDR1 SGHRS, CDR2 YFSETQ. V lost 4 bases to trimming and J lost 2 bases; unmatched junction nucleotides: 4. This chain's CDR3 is CASSREVYTDTQYF. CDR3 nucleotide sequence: TGCGCCAGCAGCCGGGAGGTCTACACAGATACGCAGTATTTT. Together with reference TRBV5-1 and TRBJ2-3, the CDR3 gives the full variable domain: KAGVTQTPRYLIKTRGQQVTLSCSPISGHRSVSWYQQTPGQGLQFLFEYFSETQRNKGNFPGRFSGRQFSNSRSEMNVSTLELGDSALYLCASSREVYTDTQYFGPGTRLTVL.

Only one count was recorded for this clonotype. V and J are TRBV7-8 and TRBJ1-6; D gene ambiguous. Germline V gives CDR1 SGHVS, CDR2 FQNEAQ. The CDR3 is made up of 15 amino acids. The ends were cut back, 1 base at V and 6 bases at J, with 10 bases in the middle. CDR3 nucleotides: TGTGCCAGCAGCTTAGATGTGGGGAGTAATTCACCCCTCCACTTT. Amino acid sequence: CASSLDVGSNSPLHF.

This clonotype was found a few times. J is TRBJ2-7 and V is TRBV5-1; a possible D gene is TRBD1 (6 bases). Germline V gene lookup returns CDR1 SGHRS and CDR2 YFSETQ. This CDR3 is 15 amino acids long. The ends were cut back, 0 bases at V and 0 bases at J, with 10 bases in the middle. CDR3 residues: CASSLEGRGSYEQYF. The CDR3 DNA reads TGCGCCAGCAGCTTGGAAGGCAGGGGCTCCTACGAGCAGTACTTC. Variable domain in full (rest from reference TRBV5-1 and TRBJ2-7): KAGVTQTPRYLIKTRGQQVTLSCSPISGHRSVSWYQQTPGQGLQFLFEYFSETQRNKGNFPGRFSGRQFSNSRSEMNVSTLELGDSALYLCASSLEGRGSYEQYFGPGTRLTVT.

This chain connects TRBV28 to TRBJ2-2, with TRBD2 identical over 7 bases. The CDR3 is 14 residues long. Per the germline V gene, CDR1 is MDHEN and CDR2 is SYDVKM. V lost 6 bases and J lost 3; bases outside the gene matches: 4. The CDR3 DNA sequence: TGTGCCAGCAGCTCTAGCGGCTACACCGGGGAGCTGTTTTTT. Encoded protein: CASSSSGYTGELFF. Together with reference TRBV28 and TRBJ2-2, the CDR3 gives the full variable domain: DVKVTQSSRYLVKRTGEKVFLECVQDMDHENMFWYRQDPGLGLRLIYFSYDVKMKEKGDIPEGYSVSREKKERFSLILESASTNQTSMYLCASSSSGYTGELFFGEGSRLTVL.

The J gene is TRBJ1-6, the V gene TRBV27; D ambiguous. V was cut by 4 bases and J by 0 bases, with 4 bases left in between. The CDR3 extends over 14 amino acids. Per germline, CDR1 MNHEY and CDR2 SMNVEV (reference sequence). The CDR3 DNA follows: TGTGCCAGCAGTTGGGTCTCCTATAATTCACCCCTCCACTTT. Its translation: CASSWVSYNSPLHF.

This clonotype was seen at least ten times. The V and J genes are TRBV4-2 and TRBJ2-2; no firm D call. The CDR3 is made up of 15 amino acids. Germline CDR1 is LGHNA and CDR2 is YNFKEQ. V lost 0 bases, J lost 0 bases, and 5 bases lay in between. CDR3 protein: CASSQESSNTGELFF. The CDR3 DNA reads TGTGCCAGCAGCCAAGAGTCCTCGAACACCGGGGAGCTGTTTTTT.

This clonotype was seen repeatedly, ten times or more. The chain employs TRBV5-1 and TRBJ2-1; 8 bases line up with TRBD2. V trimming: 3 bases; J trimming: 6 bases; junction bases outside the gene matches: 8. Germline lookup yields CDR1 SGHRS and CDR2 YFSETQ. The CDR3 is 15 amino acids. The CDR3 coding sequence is TGCGCCAGCAGCTCCGCCGGGACTAGAATCAATGAGCAGTTCTTC. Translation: CASSSAGTRINEQFF.

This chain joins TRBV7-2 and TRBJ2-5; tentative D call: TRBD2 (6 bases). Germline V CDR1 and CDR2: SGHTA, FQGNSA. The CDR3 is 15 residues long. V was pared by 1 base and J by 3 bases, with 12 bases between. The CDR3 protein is CASSLVGGSKETQYF. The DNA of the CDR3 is TGTGCCAGCAGCTTAGTTGGAGGGTCCAAAGAGACCCAGTACTTC.

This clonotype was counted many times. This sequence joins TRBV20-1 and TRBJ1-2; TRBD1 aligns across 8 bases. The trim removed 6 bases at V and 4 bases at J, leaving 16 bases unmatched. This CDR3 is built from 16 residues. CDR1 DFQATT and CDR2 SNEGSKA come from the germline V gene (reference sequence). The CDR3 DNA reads TGCAGTGCCCGTATCAGGGGGCAAATCCTCGGCTATGGCTACACCTTC. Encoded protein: CSARIRGQILGYGYTF.

The CDR3 region has the DNA TGTGCCAGCAGAGGCCGGTTAAGGGGTAGCGAGCAGTACTTC. Its protein product is CASRGRLRGSEQYF. This chain links TRBV28 with TRBJ2-7; D is possibly TRBD1 (5 bases). Germline values: CDR1 MDHEN, CDR2 SYDVKM. Trimming removed 6 bases at V and 6 bases at J, with 18 bases between. This CDR3 has 14 amino acids.

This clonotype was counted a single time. CDR3 region: CASSPGPTQETQYF. The CDR3 bases are TGCGCCAGCAGCCCCGGGCCAACACAAGAGACCCAGTACTTC. The genes are TRBV5-1 and TRBJ2-5; no definite D call. The V gene's germline CDR1 is SGHRS and CDR2 YFSETQ. CDR3 length: 14 amino acids. Trimming cost V 4 bases and J 2 bases, with 12 bases left between them.